This entry lists 5 T cell receptor beta chains sequenced from one sample in a study of T cell responses to AZD1222 COVID-19 vaccine (dated by TCRdb to the early 2020s). Read against the paper, the sample's time point label means: baseline before first vaccination. Libraries were built with the immunoSEQ multiplex PCR assay. TCRdb limited this immuneACCESS table to in-frame rearrangements with V and J called. A share of clones is missing; checked studies link under half to unresolved V genes, and the rest is unexplained. The sample table records 84,000 or so clones; around 90% of these occur just once. About 1.6% of the sample lies in the top ten. Sample: peripheral blood, taken on day 0 of AZD1222 vaccination. Receptor source: an adult in good health.

The gene calls are TRBV3-1 (or the pseudogene TRBV3-2) and TRBJ1-1, with D unresolved. CDR1 is LGHDT, CDR2 YNNKEL, per germline (reference sequence). The V gene lost 3 bases and the J gene lost 1 base, with 12 bases spanning the gap. The CDR3 is 15 amino acids. The chain's CDR3 is CASSHNVPGNTEAFF. DNA of the CDR3: TGTGCCAGCAGCCATAACGTCCCGGGGAACACTGAAGCTTTCTTT.

This clone showed up just once. This chain joins TRBV11-3 and TRBJ2-7; 7 nucleotides agree with TRBD2. Germline loops: CDR1 SGHNT, CDR2 YENEEA. The CDR3 is made up of 15 amino acids. J lost 2 bases, V lost 0 bases, and 4 bases had no gene match. CDR3 protein: CASSLELAPTYEQYF. DNA of the CDR3: TGTGCCAGCAGCTTAGAACTAGCGCCGACCTACGAGCAGTACTTC.

The V gene is TRBV9, the J gene TRBJ1-5; D is unclear. In germline, CDR1 is SGDLS, CDR2 YYNGEE. The CDR3 is made up of 17 amino acids. Between the trimmed V and J ends, which lost 0 bases and 1 base, there was a span of 14 bases. The chain's CDR3 is CASSVGSDGVSNQPQHF. CDR3 sequence (DNA): TGTGCCAGCAGCGTAGGTTCGGACGGAGTGAGCAATCAGCCCCAGCATTTT.

This clone was recorded once. The J gene is TRBJ1-4, the V gene TRBV7-2; D call uncertain. The CDR3 loop spans 13 amino acids. V lost 3 bases, J lost 8 bases, and 10 bases lay in between. In germline, CDR1 is SGHTA, CDR2 FQGNSA. Here the CDR3 reads CASSFAPPEKLFF. The CDR3 bases are TGTGCCAGCAGCTTTGCTCCCCCGGAAAAACTGTTTTTT.

The chain carries TRBV18 and TRBJ1-2; the match to TRBD1 covers 7 bases. The CDR3 runs to 17 residues. Germline CDR1 and CDR2: KGHSH and LQKENI. Trimming at V came to 2 bases and at J to 2 bases, leaving 11 bases not matched to a gene. CDR3 nucleotide sequence: TGTGCCAGCTCACCAAAGGGGCGGGACAGAGTAAACTATGGCTACACCTTC. Protein sequence: CASSPKGRDRVNYGYTF.